A selection of T cell receptor beta chains follows, all from one sample in a study of T-cell memory formation after mild COVID-19. TCRdb fed the 5' RACE reads into MiXCR, producing one record per CDR3 protein. The data hold about 560,000 distinct CDR3 sequences, with roughly 20% observed a single time. Sequencing input: PBMCs or a T cell subset sorted from them (not recorded which). These TCRs come from an adult woman who had mild COVID-19 (a few samples of this study predate the infection). Cell type and time point are not known. The CDR3 runs from the conserved cysteine through the conserved F or W. D genes are given only for firm matches. Some rows have no size entry. The others give once, few or many, or a class for an expanded clone.

TGTGCCAGCAGCGCGAGGGGGGCCGCGGACGAGCAGTACTTC | CASSARGAADEQYF | NA | TRBJ2-7 | TRBV13 | NA
TGCGCCAGCAGCTTGGATGCAGGGGGCAACACCGGGGAGCTGTTTTTT | CASSLDAGGNTGELFF | NA | TRBJ2-2 | TRBV5-1 | TRBD1
TGTGCCAGCAAGACTAGGACTACCCCCACAGATACGCAGTATTTT | CASKTRTTPTDTQYF | many | TRBJ2-3 | TRBV6-5 | NA
TGCAGTGCTAGGGAAGCGGGAGTTGGATACGAGCAGTACTTC | CSAREAGVGYEQYF | many | TRBJ2-7 | TRBV20-1 | TRBD2
TGTGCCAGTAGTTCTGTTAAAACCGGCTCCTACGAGCAGTACTTC | CASSSVKTGSYEQYF | few | TRBJ2-7 | TRBV19 | NA
TGCAGTGCTAGACAGGTTCGAAACTATGGCTACACCTTC | CSARQVRNYGYTF | NA | TRBJ1-2 | TRBV20-1 | NA
TGTGCCAGCAGTCAGGGAGGCGCGGGTGAGCAGTTCTTC | CASSQGGAGEQFF | NA | TRBJ2-1 | TRBV6-2/TRBV6-3 | NA
TGTGCCAGCAGTTACTCAGGGGGGACCCATGGCTACACCTTC | CASSYSGGTHGYTF | NA | TRBJ1-2 | TRBV6-6 | NA
TGTGCCAGCAGTCCCCTAGCGGGAGGGAGGGGCTACAATGAGCAGTTCTTC | CASSPLAGGRGYNEQFF | NA | TRBJ2-1 | TRBV6-2/TRBV6-3 | TRBD2
TGTGCCAGCAGTGGGACCGGGACTAGCGGCTCCTACGAGCAGTACTTC | CASSGTGTSGSYEQYF | once | TRBJ2-7 | TRBV12-3/TRBV12-4 | TRBD2
TGTGCCAGCAGTTTTACAGGGATGCCCGAGGTGTCCGGGGAGCTGTTTTTT | CASSFTGMPEVSGELFF | few | TRBJ2-2 | TRBV27 | NA
TGTGCCAGCAGCTCCTTTCGGGGAACCAATAATGAAAAACTGTTTTTT | CASSSFRGTNNEKLFF | few | TRBJ1-4 | TRBV7-6 | NA
TGCGCCAGCAGCTCGGGGTCGAATAATGAAAAACTGTTTTTT | CASSSGSNNEKLFF | NA | TRBJ1-4 | TRBV5-1 | NA
TGCAGTGCCCCCGGACTAGCGGGAGCGGATACGCAGTATTTT | CSAPGLAGADTQYF | NA | TRBJ2-3 | TRBV20-1 | TRBD2
TGTGCCAGCAGCGCCAGAGGGGACCCAAACAATGAGCAGTTCTTC | CASSARGDPNNEQFF | NA | TRBJ2-1 | TRBV9 | NA
TGTGCCAGCTCACCGTCCCATAGTGGGGAGACCCAGTACTTC | CASSPSHSGETQYF | once | TRBJ2-5 | TRBV18 | NA
TGTGCCACCGGGGGACTAGCGGGAGTAGGCACCGGGGAGCTGTTTTTT | CATGGLAGVGTGELFF | few | TRBJ2-2 | TRBV6-4 | TRBD2
TGTGCCACCAGCGTCCTAGGGAGAGAGAACATTCAGTACTTC | CATSVLGRENIQYF | NA | TRBJ2-4 | TRBV15 | NA
TGTGCCAGCAGCTCCGAGGGCTTAGATTCACCCCTCCACTTT | CASSSEGLDSPLHF | few | TRBJ1-6 | TRBV5-4 | NA
TGTGCCAGCAGTTTAGCGGCGGGTGGCCAAGAGACCCAGTACTTC | CASSLAAGGQETQYF | NA | TRBJ2-5 | TRBV12-3/TRBV12-4 | NA
TGTGCCACCAGTTCCTCATCTGGGGCCAACGTCCTGACTTTC | CATSSSSGANVLTF | few | TRBJ2-6 | TRBV24-1 | NA
TGCAGTGCTAGAGATCGGAGCGGAAGTAAGCAGTTCTTC | CSARDRSGSKQFF | few | TRBJ2-1 | TRBV20-1 | NA
TGTGCCAGCAGCGTAGTGGCAGGGTCTTATGGCTACACCTTC | CASSVVAGSYGYTF | NA | TRBJ1-2 | TRBV9 | NA
TGCAGTGCTAGAGAAGGGGCAGGGCATAATGAAAAACTGTTTTTT | CSAREGAGHNEKLFF | few | TRBJ1-4 | TRBV20-1 | NA
TGTGCCATCAGTGAGCAAGGGGTAGGCGAAAAACTGTTTTTT | CAISEQGVGEKLFF | few | TRBJ1-4 | TRBV10-3 | NA
TGTGCCAGCAGCTGGGTGGGGCAGGTAAACTACGAGCAGTACTTC | CASSWVGQVNYEQYF | NA | TRBJ2-7 | TRBV7-2 | NA
TGTGCCAGCAGCTTGAAAACTAGCGGGGTGGGGGGTAGAGAGACCCAGTACTTC | CASSLKTSGVGGRETQYF | NA | TRBJ2-5 | TRBV7-2 | TRBD2
TGTGCCAGCAGCTTTCGGGGGACCGGGGCAGGGAACTCCTACGAGCAGTACTTC | CASSFRGTGAGNSYEQYF | few | TRBJ2-7 | TRBV7-3 | NA
TGTGCCAGCAGTGAAGATTGGGGGCTGAACACTGAAGCTTTCTTT | CASSEDWGLNTEAFF | NA | TRBJ1-1 | TRBV25-1 | NA
TGCGCCATACGGGGGGCAGCTACCTACGAGCAGTACTTC | CAIRGAATYEQYF | NA | TRBJ2-7 | TRBV23-1 | NA
TGTGCTAGCAGCTTATCGCTGACAGTCTACAATGAGCAGTTCTTC | CASSLSLTVYNEQFF | NA | TRBJ2-1 | TRBV7-7 | NA
TGTGCCAGCAGCTTACGGACTAGCGGGAGAGGCCCCTCCTACGAGCAGTACTTC | CASSLRTSGRGPSYEQYF | many | TRBJ2-7 | TRBV12-3/TRBV12-4 | TRBD2
TGTGCCAGCAGCCAAGATTTTAAGGGGACGCAGTATTTT | CASSQDFKGTQYF | NA | TRBJ2-3 | TRBV4-2 | NA
TGCGCCAGCAGCCATGAGGGCACAGATACGCAGTATTTT | CASSHEGTDTQYF | NA | TRBJ2-3 | TRBV4-1 | NA
TGCAGCGTCGGACTAGCGGGAGAAAATGAGCAGTTCTTC | CSVGLAGENEQFF | few | TRBJ2-1 | TRBV29-1 | TRBD2